A single sample gave rise to the 27 T cell receptor beta chains below, sequenced in a study of CD8 T cells in Susac syndrome. Reverse transcription used roughly 0.5 to 1 ug RNA and random hexamers. A single record per CDR3 protein comes from TCRdb applying MiXCR to the immunoSEQ multiplex PCR reads. This table holds 150,000 or so distinct CDR3 sequences, roughly 95% found once. Source material: CD8+ T cells from PBMCs. These receptors were collected from a human donor with multiple sclerosis.

The J gene is TRBJ2-6, the V gene TRBV4-1; D remains ambiguous. Trimming took 2 bases from V and 0 from J, leaving 5 bases between them. The CDR3 has 15 residues. Germline assignment: CDR1 MGHRA and CDR2 YSYEKL. The CDR3 protein is CASSQKVSGANVLTF. The CDR3 DNA is TGCGCCAGCAGCCAAAAGGTCTCTGGGGCCAACGTCCTGACTTTC.

The gene calls are TRBV12-3 or TRBV12-4 and TRBJ2-7; D may be TRBD2 (5 bases). The CDR3 has 14 residues. V was cut by 1 base and J by 4 bases, with 11 bases left in between. The CDR3 DNA sequence: TGTGCCAGCAGTTTAGTTGAGGGATCATACGAGCAGTACTTC. Translating it yields CASSLVEGSYEQYF.

The J gene is TRBJ2-1, the V gene TRBV30; 8 nucleotides match TRBD1. V was pared by 4 bases and J by 4 bases, with 9 bases of the junction left unmatched. This CDR3 comprises 15 residues. Germline V gene data show CDR1 as GTSNPN and CDR2 as SVGIG (reference sequence). The CDR3 coding sequence is TGTGCCTGGAACGACAGGGGTGCCGAATACAATGAGCAGTTCTTC. This codes for CAWNDRGAEYNEQFF.

The chain has TRBV2 and TRBJ2-7; D remains unclear. Germline lookup yields CDR1 SNHLY and CDR2 FYNNEI. The V gene lost 3 bases and the J gene lost 1 base, with 4 bases spanning the gap. The CDR3 has 12 amino acids. The CDR3 region is CASSERSYEQYF. The DNA of the CDR3 is TGTGCCAGCAGTGAGCGGTCCTACGAGCAGTACTTC.

Details on this clonotype: The junction does not match germline at one end; this may be a read error. The J gene is TRBJ2-1, the V gene TRBV19; TRBD1 agrees at 7 bases. This CDR3 comprises 14 residues. Germline assignment: CDR1 LNHDA and CDR2 SQIVND (reference sequence). DNA of the CDR3: TGTGCCAGCAGTAGGGACAGCTCCTACAATGAGCAGTTCTTC. Translation: CASSRDSSYNEQFF. The complete variable domain, with remaining parts taken from reference TRBV19 and TRBJ2-1, reads DGGITQSPKYLFRKEGQNVTLSCEQNLNHDAMYWYRQDPGQGLRLIYYSQIVNDFQKGDIAEGYSVSREKKESFPLTVTSAQKNPTAFYLCASSRDSSYNEQFFGPGTRLTVL.

This sequence joins TRBV29-1 and TRBJ2-7, with D unclear. Looked up from germline, CDR1 is SQVTM and CDR2 is ANQGSEA. This CDR3 spans 13 amino acids. Trimming cost V 4 bases and J 7 bases, with 17 bases left between them. DNA for the CDR3: TGCAGCGTTGTGGAGAACACCTTGCATGAGCAGTACTTC. Amino acid sequence: CSVVENTLHEQYF.

The V gene is TRBV15, the J gene TRBJ1-4; D uncertain. The CDR3 contains 15 residues. Germline lookup yields CDR1 LNHNV and CDR2 YYDKDF (reference sequence). V lost 3 bases, J lost 2 bases, and 10 bases lay in between. DNA for the CDR3: TGTGCCACCAGCAGTAGTCGGGGTACTAATGAAAAACTGTTTTTT. Protein: CATSSSRGTNEKLFF.

This chain links TRBV20-1 with TRBJ2-3; the D is unclear. The CDR3 totals 15 residues. The germline V gene encodes CDR1 DFQATT and CDR2 SNEGSKA (reference sequence). Trimming took 0 bases from V and 4 from J, leaving 14 bases between them. CDR3 sequence: CSARDYLTTSDTQYF. In DNA, the CDR3 is TGCAGTGCTAGAGACTACCTAACGACTTCAGATACGCAGTATTTT.

V gene TRBV13 combines with J gene TRBJ2-7; D possibly uses TRBD1 or TRBD2 (5 bases each). Germline values: CDR1 PRHDT, CDR2 FYEKMQ (reference sequence). Trimming took off 1 base at V and 6 bases at J, with 13 bases between the two ends. CDR3 length: 14 residues. The CDR3 sequence is CASSLVQAGGEQYF. The CDR3 DNA reads TGTGCCAGCAGCTTAGTACAGGCCGGAGGCGAGCAGTACTTC.

The rearrangement uses TRBV9 and TRBJ2-1; no clear D gene. Trimming shortened V by 6 bases and J by 5 bases, and 12 bases separated the two germline ends. Germline values: CDR1 SGDLS, CDR2 YYNGEE. The CDR3 length is 13 residues. The CDR3 reads CASTLGFDNEQFF. In nucleotides, the CDR3 is TGTGCCAGCACCCTTGGGTTCGACAATGAGCAGTTCTTC. Filled out from reference TRBV9 and TRBJ2-1, the complete variable domain reads DSGVTQTPKHLITATGQRVTLRCSPRSGDLSVYWYQQSLDQGLQFLIQYYNGEERAKGNILERFSAQQFPDLHSELNLSSLELGDSALYFCASTLGFDNEQFFGPGTRLTVL.

The rearrangement links TRBV6-5 to TRBJ2-3; D not resolved. The CDR3 consists of 14 residues. Germline values: CDR1 MNHEY, CDR2 SVGAGI. V was cut by 0 bases and J by 6 bases, with 10 bases left in between. This CDR3 reads CASSYSPRMDTQYF. CDR3 sequence (DNA): TGTGCCAGCAGTTACTCGCCCAGGATGGATACGCAGTATTTT.

CDR3 in amino acids: CSAAQGAPSTGELFF. CDR3 coding DNA: TGCAGCGCTGCACAGGGGGCCCCGAGCACCGGGGAGCTGTTTTTT. The rearrangement uses TRBV29-1 and TRBJ2-2, with 9 bases identical to TRBD1. CDR3 length: 15 residues. The germline gives CDR1 SQVTM, CDR2 ANQGSEA. With 7 bases clipped from V and 4 bases from J, the junction kept 10 bases outside the gene matches.

The rearrangement links TRBV12-3 or TRBV12-4 to TRBJ2-7; 7 bases are shared with TRBD1. This CDR3 is built from 14 residues. V lost 1 base to trimming and J lost 6 bases; unmatched junction nucleotides: 6. The CDR3: CASSLGGTAVEQYF. The CDR3 bases are TGTGCCAGCAGTTTAGGGGGGACAGCGGTCGAGCAGTACTTC.

V and J are TRBV29-1 and TRBJ1-1; D might be TRBD1 (5 bases). Germline assignment: CDR1 SQVTM and CDR2 ANQGSEA. The CDR3 is 13 amino acids. V was shortened by 4 bases and J by 4 bases, with 13 bases between the two germline ends. CDR3 protein: CSVVGRAGTEAFF. CDR3 DNA sequence: TGCAGCGTTGTAGGCAGGGCGGGCACTGAAGCTTTCTTT.

This chain joins TRBV7-6 and TRBJ2-3; the D is unclear. The V gene's germline CDR1 is SGHVS and CDR2 FNYEAQ. This CDR3 region has 15 residues. Between the trimmed V and J ends, which lost 1 base and 2 bases, there was a span of 10 bases. The DNA for the CDR3 is TGTGCCAGCAGCTTAGATGCCTGGTCCACAGATACGCAGTATTTT. This gives the protein CASSLDAWSTDTQYF.

V usage is TRBV20-1 and J usage is TRBJ1-2; the D is unclear. From germline, CDR1 is DFQATT and CDR2 SNEGSKA (reference sequence). This CDR3 has 17 residues. The V gene lost 0 bases and the J gene lost 2 bases, with 19 bases spanning the gap. CDR3 loop: CSARDREVGSFNYGYTF. The CDR3 nucleotides are TGCAGTGCTAGAGATCGTGAAGTGGGCAGCTTCAACTATGGCTACACCTTC.

The gene calls are TRBV5-6 and TRBJ2-1; tentative D call: TRBD1 (5 bases). Germline CDR1 reads SGHDT; CDR2 reads YYEEEE. Trimming left V 2 bases short and J 7 bases short, with 10 bases between. The length of the CDR3 is 13 residues. The CDR3 DNA sequence: TGTGCCAGCAGCTTAGGGGTACGGAATGAGCAGTTCTTC. This gives the protein CASSLGVRNEQFF.

This chain joins TRBV7-9 and TRBJ2-3; D possibly corresponds to TRBD2 (5 bases). This CDR3 has 14 amino acids. V was pared by 1 base and J by 2 bases, with 7 bases between. Looked up from germline, CDR1 is SEHNR and CDR2 is FQNEAQ (reference sequence). CDR3 nucleotide sequence: TGTGCCAGCAGCTTAGGACTATCCACAGATACGCAGTATTTT. Translated, it gives CASSLGLSTDTQYF.

The gene calls are TRBV15 and TRBJ2-7; D ambiguous. This CDR3 has 13 residues. CDR1 and CDR2 (germline): LNHNV, YYDKDF (reference sequence). The ends were cut back, 1 base at V and 3 bases at J, with 7 bases in the middle. The CDR3 nucleotides are TGTGCCACCAGCAGAGTAAGTAGCTACGAGCAGTACGTC. Its translation is CATSRVSSYEQYV.

The chain combines TRBV2 with TRBJ1-1; D is possibly TRBD1 (6 bases). Germline V gene sequence: CDR1 SNHLY, CDR2 FYNNEI. The CDR3 has 13 residues. Trimming took 9 bases from V and 5 from J, leaving 16 bases between them. The CDR3 here is CASFGGARTEAFF. In DNA, the CDR3 is TGTGCCAGTTTTGGGGGGGCGCGAACTGAAGCTTTCTTT.

This chain connects TRBV2 to TRBJ2-6; weak D call: TRBD1 (5 bases). Germline-derived CDR1 and CDR2 are SNHLY and FYNNEI. This CDR3 has 14 amino acids. With 6 bases removed from V and 4 bases from J, the gap between germline ends came to 10 bases. Here the CDR3 reads CASRDISGANVLTF. The CDR3 DNA reads TGTGCCAGCAGGGACATCTCCGGGGCCAACGTCCTGACTTTC.

The rearrangement links TRBV15 to TRBJ1-4; no firm D call. Trimming removed 3 bases at V and 1 base at J, with 15 bases between. CDR1 is LNHNV, CDR2 YYDKDF, per germline (reference sequence). The CDR3 covers 17 residues. CDR3 loop: CATSRESQERTNEKLFF. The CDR3 nucleotides read TGTGCCACCAGCAGGGAATCCCAGGAGAGAACTAATGAAAAACTGTTTTTT.

This chain links TRBV6-6 with TRBJ2-2; 9 nucleotides match TRBD1. V trimming: 1 base; J trimming: 4 bases; junction bases outside the gene matches: 4. This CDR3 spans 16 amino acids. The germline CDR1 and CDR2 sequences are MNHNY and SVGAGI (reference sequence). CDR3 residues: CASSYWGQGGTGELFF. The CDR3 DNA reads as TGTGCCAGCAGTTACTGGGGACAGGGTGGCACCGGGGAGCTGTTTTTT.

The chain recombines TRBV27 with TRBJ2-1; D is perhaps TRBD1 (7 bases). The CDR3 runs to 15 residues. Trimming took 3 bases from V and 6 from J, leaving 15 bases between them. Germline V gene lookup returns CDR1 MNHEY and CDR2 SMNVEV (reference sequence). The CDR3 reads CASSFGGGRGNEQFF. CDR3 coding DNA: TGTGCCAGCAGTTTTGGAGGGGGCAGGGGCAATGAGCAGTTCTTC.

The V and J genes are TRBV30 and TRBJ2-7, with TRBD2 as a possible D gene (5 bases). V was shortened by 3 bases and J by 0 bases, with 12 bases between the two germline ends. The CDR3 totals 14 residues. Germline CDR1 GTSNPN, CDR2 SVGIG (reference sequence). The CDR3 here is CAWRRRGYSYEQYF. CDR3 sequence (DNA): TGTGCCTGGAGGAGACGGGGATACTCCTACGAGCAGTACTTC.

The chain recombines TRBV6-2 or TRBV6-3 with TRBJ2-3; a weak D match, TRBD2 (7 bases). Germline assignment: CDR1 MNHEY and CDR2 SVGEGT. Between the trimmed V and J ends, which lost 0 bases and 4 bases, there was a span of 20 bases. The CDR3 is 18 amino acids. CDR3 nucleotide sequence: TGTGCCAGCAGTTACTCGACATCCGGGGGGCTTCAATCAGATACGCAGTATTTT. Its translation is CASSYSTSGGLQSDTQYF.

This rearrangement joins TRBV18 to TRBJ2-5; D gene ambiguous. CDR3 size: 14 residues. The germline gives CDR1 KGHSH, CDR2 LQKENI. Trimming left V 0 bases short and J 2 bases short, with 7 bases between. CDR3 in DNA: TGTGCCAGCTCACCACCAGTTGGACAAGAGACCCAGTACTTC. Protein: CASSPPVGQETQYF. Full variable domain (missing parts from reference TRBV18 and TRBJ2-5): NAGVMQNPRHLVRRRGQEARLRCSPMKGHSHVYWYRQLPEEGLKFMVYLQKENIIDESGMPKERFSAEFPKEGPSILRIQQVVRGDSAAYFCASSPPVGQETQYFGPGTRLLVL.